Here is one T cell receptor (beta chain) with its context. Losses at the gene ends were 7 bases for V and 2 bases for J; bases not matched to a gene: 8. Per germline, CDR1 SQVTM and CDR2 ANQGSEA. The CDR3 covers 14 residues. The entry originates in a study of cytomegalovirus exposure and HLA in healthy donors. About the study: The 550 to 800 first-cohort repertoires and the approximately 130 validation repertoires shared the same platform, a later analysis reported.

The donors were members of the validation cohort, which comprised roughly 120 subjects and was separate from the first cohort of about 700 subjects. This table comes from immunoSEQ multiplex PCR, and its TCRdb copy is limited to in-frame clones, with some not included. The table has some 150,000 clones, around nine tenths seen once; the top ten hold about 3.5%. Sequencing was done on a sample of PBMCs. The TCR was taken from a woman aged 18-35 years in good health and CMV-seropositive. The rearrangement links TRBV29-1 to TRBJ2-5; the match to TRBD1 covers 9 bases. The CDR3 sequence: CSDTGQGGQETQYF. CDR3 coding DNA: TGCAGCGATACGGGACAGGGAGGGCAAGAGACCCAGTACTTC.